The 11 T cell receptor beta chains in this list originate from one sample, sequenced in a study of shared clonotypes between healthy human individuals. The assay was immunoSEQ multiplex PCR, and TCRdb's table has in-frame clones only and misses some. The profile shows fewer than 700,000 clones, about 95% of them singletons. CD45RO negativity and positive selection for CCR7 defined naive CD8 cells, a population that excluded terminally differentiated effector memory CD45RA+ cells. Material for sequencing was naive CD8+ T cells sorted from blood. The receptors derive from a woman younger than 45 in good health.

The rearrangement joins TRBV25-1 to TRBJ2-7; 11 bases align to TRBD1. The germline gives CDR1 MGHDK, CDR2 SYGVNS. The J segment lost 3 bases and the V segment lost 3 bases, leaving 4 bases of the junction unmatched. The CDR3 loop spans 15 amino acids. The CDR3 region is CASSEVGTGGYEQYF. CDR3 nucleotide sequence: TGTGCCAGCAGTGAGGTGGGGACAGGGGGCTACGAGCAGTACTTC.

V usage is TRBV4-2 and J usage is TRBJ2-3, with unresolved D. Germline-derived CDR1 and CDR2 are LGHNA and YNFKEQ. Trimming shortened V by 0 bases and J by 4 bases, and 8 bases separated the two germline ends. CDR3 size: 14 residues. The CDR3 DNA reads TGTGCCAGCAGCCAAGACCAGGCGGCAGATACGCAGTATTTT. Its translation: CASSQDQAADTQYF.

The chain employs TRBV28 and TRBJ2-1; D unclear. CDR3 size: 14 residues. V was shortened by 7 bases and J by 9 bases, with 19 bases between the two germline ends. Germline V gene data show CDR1 as MDHEN and CDR2 as SYDVKM. CDR3 sequence (DNA): TGTGCCAGCACCCTTCGGTCGAGGCCTCGTGAGCAGTTCTTC. This encodes CASTLRSRPREQFF.

This clone was observed a single time. The chain recombines TRBV29-1 with TRBJ2-3; 13 nucleotides align to TRBD2. The CDR3 loop spans 16 amino acids. The germline CDR1 and CDR2 sequences are SQVTM and ANQGSEA. The trim removed 2 bases at V and 3 bases at J, leaving 5 bases unmatched. CDR3 DNA: TGCAGCGTTGAATATCGGACTAGCGGGAGTACAGATACGCAGTATTTT. Amino acids: CSVEYRTSGSTDTQYF.

The chain is built from TRBV25-1 and TRBJ1-2, with D unresolved. CDR1 is MGHDK, CDR2 SYGVNS, per germline. The CDR3 is made up of 16 amino acids. V was clipped by 0 bases and J by 3 bases, with 14 bases between them. CDR3 sequence reads: CASSEYDRGNHYGYTF. CDR3 sequence (DNA): TGTGCCAGCAGTGAATATGACCGGGGAAATCACTATGGCTACACCTTC.

The chain carries TRBV11-2 and TRBJ2-7; D perhaps matches TRBD1 (6 bases). The V gene's germline CDR1 is SGHAT and CDR2 FQNNGV. Trimming stripped 3 bases from V and 2 bases from J, with 8 bases between. This CDR3 contains 13 residues. The CDR3 sequence: CASSLTGPYEQYF. The CDR3 region has the DNA TGTGCCAGCAGCTTGACAGGACCCTACGAGCAGTACTTC.

CDR3 DNA: TGCGCCAGCAGCCCGCGGACCGGGAGGGGGAACACTGAAGCTTTCTTT. It yields the protein CASSPRTGRGNTEAFF. The rearrangement uses TRBV4-1 and TRBJ1-1; D is perhaps TRBD1 (5 bases). This CDR3 is built from 16 residues. Between the trimmed V and J ends, which lost 4 bases and 1 base, there was a span of 16 bases. Germline CDR1 and CDR2: MGHRA and YSYEKL.

The V and J genes are TRBV5-1 and TRBJ1-2; D possibly corresponds to TRBD1 (6 bases). Germline CDR1 is SGHRS and CDR2 is YFSETQ. V was cut by 0 bases and J by 8 bases, with 17 bases left in between. The CDR3 runs to 15 residues. The chain's CDR3 is CASSLAGGRVEGYTF. The DNA for the CDR3 is TGCGCCAGCAGCTTGGCGGGGGGGCGAGTGGAAGGCTACACCTTC.

This chain links TRBV7-8 with TRBJ2-5, with 14 bases that match TRBD2. V lost 1 base, J lost 4 bases, and 11 bases stayed unmatched. CDR3 size: 19 residues. Germline V gene sequence: CDR1 SGHVS, CDR2 FQNEAQ. The CDR3 DNA follows: TGTGCCAGCAGCTTAGGGGTGGGACTAGCGGGAGTGTGGGTAGAGACCCAGTACTTC. The encoded protein is CASSLGVGLAGVWVETQYF.

The chain recombines TRBV15 with TRBJ1-1; D not resolved. Trimming removed 5 bases from V and 6 bases from J, with 16 bases in between. This CDR3 spans 14 amino acids. Germline loops: CDR1 LNHNV, CDR2 YYDKDF (reference sequence). CDR3 sequence: CATSSSGRAPEAFF. The CDR3 DNA reads TGTGCCACCAGCTCCAGCGGGAGGGCACCTGAAGCTTTCTTT.

This clone came up once. The chain combines TRBV5-1 with TRBJ2-7, with D perhaps given as TRBD1 or TRBD2 (5 bases each). The V and J ends lost 0 bases and 5 bases respectively, with 9 bases between them. There are 13 residues in the CDR3. Per germline, CDR1 SGHRS and CDR2 YFSETQ. CDR3 in amino acids: CASSLERGDEQYF. The CDR3, as DNA: TGCGCCAGCAGCTTGGAACGAGGGGACGAGCAGTACTTC.